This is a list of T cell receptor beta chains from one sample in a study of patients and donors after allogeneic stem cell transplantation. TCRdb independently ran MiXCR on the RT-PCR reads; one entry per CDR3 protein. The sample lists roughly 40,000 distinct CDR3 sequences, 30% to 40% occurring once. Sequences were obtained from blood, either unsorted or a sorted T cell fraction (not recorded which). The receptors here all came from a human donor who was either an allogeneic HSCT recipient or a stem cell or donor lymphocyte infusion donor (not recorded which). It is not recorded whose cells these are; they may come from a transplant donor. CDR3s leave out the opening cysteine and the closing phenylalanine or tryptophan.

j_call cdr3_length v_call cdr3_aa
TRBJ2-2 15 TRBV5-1 ASSLEGQGVGTGELF
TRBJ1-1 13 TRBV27 ASSYNKGFTTEAF
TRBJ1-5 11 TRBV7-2 ASRVQVNQPQH
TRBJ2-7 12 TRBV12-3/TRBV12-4 ASSLARVENEQY
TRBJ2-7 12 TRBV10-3 AISETGGSYEQY
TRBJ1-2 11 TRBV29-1 SVEPRDNYGYT
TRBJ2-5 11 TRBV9 ASSVDPRETQY
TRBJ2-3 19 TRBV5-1 ASSLAERAELRHSSTDTQY
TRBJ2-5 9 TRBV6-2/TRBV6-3 ASGGWETQY
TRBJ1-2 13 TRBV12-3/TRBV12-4 ASSLAGGAPGGYT
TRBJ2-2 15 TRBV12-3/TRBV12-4 ASSILGPPANTGELF
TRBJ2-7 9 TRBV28 ATGTSYEQY
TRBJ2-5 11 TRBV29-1 SVEMWPQETQY
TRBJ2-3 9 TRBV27 ASRNVDTQY
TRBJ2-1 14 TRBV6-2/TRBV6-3 ASSYGRGLLGNEQF
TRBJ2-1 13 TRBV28 ASSSPALPSNEQF
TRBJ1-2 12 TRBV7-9 ASSLGQVPGGYT
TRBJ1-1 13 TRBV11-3 ASSQGAGRYTEAF
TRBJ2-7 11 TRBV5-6 ASSLTGGYEQY
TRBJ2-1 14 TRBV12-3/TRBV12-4 ASSSGTGRTYNEQF
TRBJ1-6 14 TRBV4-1 ASSHTLTGGFSPLH
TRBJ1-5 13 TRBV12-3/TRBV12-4 ASSFSTGSNQPQH
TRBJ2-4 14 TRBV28 ASSSAGLAERDIQY
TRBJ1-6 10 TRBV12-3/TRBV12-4 ASRQPGSPLH
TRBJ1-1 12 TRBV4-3 ASSHNRDNTEAF
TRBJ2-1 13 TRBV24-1 ATSDPLVLLDEQF
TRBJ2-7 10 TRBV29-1 SVGRDFYEQY
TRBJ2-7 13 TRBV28 ASSFPRTHSSEQY
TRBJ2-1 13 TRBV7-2 ASSLMTSSYNEQF
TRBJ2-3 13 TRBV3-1 ASSQLAGTTDTQY